This T cell receptor (beta chain) was profiled in a study of cytomegalovirus exposure and HLA in healthy donors (dated by TCRdb to about 2017). A note on the overall study: According to an earlier analysis of a few hundred of the donors, about 179 million T cells yielded 95 million to 140 million unique TCR beta sequences and less than 300 Gb of sequence data. Roughly 310 gigabases of sequencing data and 70 million to 85 million unique TCR sequences were included in an early release covering roughly 600 HLA-typed donors. Of the 300 to 450 genotyped donors, approximately 82% fell in the genetic ancestry cluster associated with self-reported Caucasian donors. The study aimed to test whether signatures of past pathogen exposure could be identified by cataloging public T cell receptors. The T cell repertoires of 700 or so subjects were profiled by immunosequencing and related to cytomegalovirus serostatus. Along with the approximately 600-subject first cohort, a separate validation cohort of over a hundred different subjects was used. To predict cytomegalovirus infection status, the study brought together high-throughput TCR immunosequencing, statistical association of individual TCRs with disease status, and machine learning. A later analysis re-examined previously published TCR beta repertoires from just over 650 donors and added high-resolution HLA genotyping to investigate patterns of TCR occurrence. In the later analysis, no new phenotypic data were used to find candidate immune exposures; instead, reliance was placed on TCR beta sequences and their occurrence across donors. An earlier analysis of several hundred of the donors applied high-throughput TCR beta sequencing to assess whether each TCR beta V gene segment acted as functional or pseudogenic. Donor age, sex, ethnicity and CMV serostatus were compiled alongside the repertoire data. Genome-wide SNP genotypes for about 55% of the 666 donors were used in a later genetic analysis, which treated that subset as a discovery cohort. Every discovery cohort repertoire had been produced on one sequencing platform. HLA typing included class I and class II loci at four-digit resolution. Typing coverage varied by locus: roughly 620-640 donors for A, B, C, DRB1 and DQB1; approximately 520 for DQA1; more than 600 for DPA1; approximately 450 for DPB1. Roughly five DR-DQ haplotypes were handled as single units for association and clustering, since linkage in the cohort was strong. On average, over 200,000 unique TCR beta nucleotide sequences were sequenced per donor among several hundred genotyped donors of the cohort, with 15% to 20% of those sequences being non-productive.

This clone turned up a few times. Its antigen remains undetermined. No qualities accompany the bases; no much larger clone lies one base away. The V end gives up 4 bases and the J end 5 bases, leaving 5 bases in the junction not matched to a gene. The CDR1 and CDR2 encoded by the germline V gene are SGHRS and YFSETQ. The CDR3 measures 15 amino acids from cysteine to phenylalanine. Only the CDR3 part of the read is kept: 45 bases, read in frame from the first base. What the work shows at the level of the full study, not this receptor alone: Because counts were too low, more than 15 rarely observed V segments, including chromosome 9 orphons, were excluded from the earlier analysis of around 590 of the donors. The authors suggested that the approach could potentially be extended to other disease states and immunological phenotypes. Because the 87-base-pair reads could not distinguish some IMGT-functional V segments, including TRBV6-2 and TRBV6-3, those segments were excluded. This cohort had only TCR beta chains sequenced, and the lack of alpha or paired-chain data limited which features could be detected. V-gene and J-gene trimming of TCR beta chains was associated with a missense DCLRE1C variant in a later genetic analysis, and the association was replicated in an independent cohort. In both the original and validation cohorts, the classifier was reported to diagnose cytomegalovirus status with high specificity and sensitivity. A total of around 150 TCR beta chains were listed by the study as associated with cytomegalovirus. Linkage disequilibrium might explain the correlated functional status among segregating V segments, but an unknown experimental factor could not be ruled out. According to a later analysis, most CMV-associated TCR beta chains appeared to be HLA-restricted, and the HLA associations seemed to be driven largely by CMV exposure. At a false discovery rate of 0.05, a later analysis linked roughly 17,000 TCR beta sequences to specific HLA alleles. In vitro tests confirmed that a few of the cytomegalovirus-associated TCR beta chains recognize cytomegalovirus antigens. Because HLA typing was unavailable for some donors at each locus, only the typed subset was used in association tests. A later analysis found that HLA-associated TCR beta chains were more clonally expanded and had lower generation probabilities than equally common non-associated chains. Assigning TCR associations to individual alleles was difficult when HLA alleles, especially DR and DQ, strongly co-occurred. In a later analysis, several top co-occurrence clusters were reported to appear linked to parvovirus B19, influenza, CMV and Epstein-Barr virus. A cluster of highly shared sequence variants was judged likely to be a technical artifact of the sequencing pipeline. An earlier analysis of some 590 of the donors showed that most TCR beta V segments appeared in productive rearrangements either about 87% or about 30% of the time, which broadly matched IMGT annotations. Most TCR sequences were seen in very few donors, while some public TCRs were found in many individuals. Presence/absence analyses assumed roughly uniform sequencing depth across donors, an assumption that may not hold. In a later analysis, TCR association rates were found to vary across HLA loci, with the most associated TCRs seen for DRB1 alleles and the fewest for HLA-C alleles. A further reported finding was that TCR beta sequences accurately predicted the HLA-A and HLA-B alleles for most subjects in the first cohort. A later genetic analysis reported fewer N-insertions in productive TCRs among donors in an Asian-associated ancestry cluster than the roughly 700-donor mean. Immune exposure information for the cohort was limited to CMV serostatus.

The cohort comprised around 690 healthy bone marrow donors. At the time of sampling, every cohort member was nominally healthy, though immune exposures that went unrecorded were likely present. The donor tested CMV seronegative and was one of the 352 seronegative cohort members. A peripheral blood sample was collected from each donor, and TCR beta sequencing was performed on peripheral blood mononuclear cells. Genomic DNA was extracted from the blood cell samples with the Qiagen DNeasy Blood Extraction Kit. The library was obtained by the immunoSEQ multiplex PCR assay. A mixture of 60 forward primers for TCR Vbeta segments and 13 reverse primers for TCR Jbeta segments was used in the multiplex PCR. The CDR3 region of rearranged TCR beta genes was amplified from genomic DNA by a multiplex PCR assay. On the Illumina HiSeq System, the amplified TCR beta libraries were sequenced as 87-base-pair reads. On the study's bioinformatics: In a later analysis, tens of millions of unique TCR beta chains were counted across the 666 repertoires, and about 9.9 million of these chains were shared by at least two donors. To remove PCR and sequencing errors, raw reads were error-corrected and collapsed into unique sequences using a nearest-neighbor algorithm that merged closely related sequences. V, D and J gene segments were assigned by aligning CDR3 sequences to IMGT reference sequences. Each retained sequence needed at least a six-nucleotide match to both a V gene segment and a J gene segment. Rearrangements were classified as productive when the CDR3 lacked stop codons and remained in frame with V and J, and all other rearrangements were classified as non-productive. CDR3 was defined according to IMGT convention as the region running from the second conserved V-encoded cysteine to the conserved J-encoded phenylalanine. Sequences without an unambiguous match to a single V gene segment were excluded from the earlier analysis of 500 to 700 of the donors. An earlier analysis of some 610 of the donors called V segments functional above 56.7% productive rearrangements and segregating when the between-donor standard deviation exceeded 5%. A statistical classification framework was developed to diagnose cytomegalovirus status using the catalog of TCR beta chain sequences. In a later analysis, V and J genes were assigned by comparing TCR nucleotide sequences against IMGT/GENE-DB human TR gene sequences. A later analysis assigned CDR3 sequences and most-parsimonious VDJ recombination scenarios with the TCRdist pipeline. In a later analysis, each TCR beta chain was defined by its CDR3 amino acid sequence together with its V-gene family, and reads without a unique V-gene family were excluded. A later analysis removed 600 or so highly shared, low-generation-probability nucleotide sequences to deal with suspected cross-contamination and a sequencing artifact. In a later analysis, a clonal expansion index for each public chain was calculated from normalized within-repertoire ranks of inferred template counts. Generation probabilities in a later analysis came from a VDJ recombination model fitted to out-of-frame rearrangements, and those results were checked against IGoR. Hypergeometric tests were used in a later analysis to score TCR-TCR, TCR-HLA and TCR-CMV co-occurrence, with a repertoire-size bias correction applied to the TCR pairs. To estimate false discovery rates, a later analysis permuted the HLA or CMV assignments 20 times. In a later analysis, co-occurring TCRs were grouped with DBSCAN, and TCRdist sequence similarity was added when clustering was performed within HLA-allele-positive subsets. Co-occurrence clustering excluded repertoires with fewer than 30,000 or more than 120,000 public chains, plus five with anomalous nucleotide sharing. In its TCRdb copy, this immuneACCESS table keeps in-frame sequences only and misses some clones. Where compared with another copy, unresolved V genes explain less than half of these, and the others have no known cause. The V and J calls and clone size were taken over from that table, and D and trimming were inferred from the DNA. The sample table contains 55,000 to 85,000 clones; only one count was recorded for 55% to 65% of them. The ten largest make up 3% to 3.5% of the sample.

The specimen sequenced was PBMCs. This receptor was taken from a woman aged 45-59 years in good health and CMV-seronegative. The rearrangement joined TRBV5-1 to TRBJ2-3, with 12 central nucleotides matching TRBD2. The CDR3 region: CASSNLAGGVDTQYF. The DNA sequence is TGCGCCAGCAGCAATCTAGCGGGAGGGGTAGATACGCAGTATTTT.